The 28 T cell receptor beta chains given below trace back to one sample, sequenced in a study of shared clonotypes between healthy human individuals. CD45RO-negative cells were positively selected for CCR7, leaving out terminally differentiated effector memory CD45RA+ cells. The assay was immunoSEQ multiplex PCR, and TCRdb's table has in-frame clones only and misses some. Among around 2.1 million clones listed, under 95% were seen once. The sample was naive CD8+ T cells from PBMCs. The receptor source for this set is a man aged 18 to 35 in good health. Some clones in this sample may be carry-over from other donors' samples.

The genes are TRBV14 and TRBJ1-2, with 7 nucleotides matching TRBD1. This CDR3 spans 17 amino acids. The junction had 11 bases not matched to a gene; V was cut back by 0 bases and J by 4 bases. The germline CDR1 and CDR2 sequences are SGHDN and FVKESK. As DNA, the CDR3 is TGTGCCAGCAGCCAAGATGGGGACAGATCTCGGGGCTATGGCTACACCTTC. Translating gives CASSQDGDRSRGYGYTF.

This clone occurred once. The genes are TRBV19 and TRBJ1-5; 10 positions match TRBD1. This CDR3 has 14 amino acids. The germline CDR1 and CDR2 sequences are LNHDA and SQIVND (reference sequence). Unmatched junction bases numbered 4, after V lost 8 bases and J lost 3 bases. CDR3 in DNA: TGTGCCAGTGGGGACAGGGGCATCAATCAGCCCCAGCATTTT. It specifies CASGDRGINQPQHF.

The chain carries TRBV19 and TRBJ2-1; the D gene is possibly TRBD1 (6 bases). This CDR3 is built from 13 residues. The V and J ends lost 4 bases and 4 bases respectively, with 8 bases between them. Germline V gene sequence: CDR1 LNHDA, CDR2 SQIVND (reference sequence). The CDR3 nucleotides are TGTGCCAGTAGTAACAGGGATTACAATGAGCAGTTCTTC. Its translation is CASSNRDYNEQFF.

J is TRBJ2-2 and V is TRBV19; D unclear. Germline CDR1 and CDR2: LNHDA and SQIVND (reference sequence). The V and J ends lost 3 bases and 0 bases respectively, with 8 bases between them. This CDR3 contains 15 residues. The CDR3 loop is CASSMPFTNTGELFF. CDR3 coding DNA: TGTGCCAGTAGTATGCCATTTACGAACACCGGGGAGCTGTTTTTT.

J is TRBJ2-1 and V is TRBV28; 8 bases map to TRBD1. CDR1 is MDHEN and CDR2 is SYDVKM in the germline V gene. The CDR3 is made up of 14 amino acids. J was trimmed by 9 bases and V by 5 bases; bases with no gene match: 9. The CDR3 sequence is CASSIGQGGGEQFF. CDR3 DNA: TGTGCCAGCAGTATCGGACAGGGAGGAGGTGAGCAGTTCTTC.

The chain is built from TRBV7-3 and TRBJ2-3; TRBD1 agrees at 8 bases. V was clipped by 5 bases and J by 0 bases; unmatched bases: 10. This CDR3 comprises 17 residues. Germline values: CDR1 SGHTA, CDR2 FQGTGA. The CDR3 nucleotides are TGTGCCAGCAGCGCCAACCCAGGGGGCCGTAGCACAGATACGCAGTATTTT. It specifies CASSANPGGRSTDTQYF. Combining the CDR3 with reference TRBV7-3 and TRBJ2-3 gives the whole variable domain GAGVSQTPSNKVTEKGKYVELRCDPISGHTALYWYRQSLGQGPEFLIYFQGTGAADDSGLPNDRFFAVRPEGSVSTLKIQRTERGDSAVYLCASSANPGGRSTDTQYFGPGTRLTVL.

The chain employs TRBV6-1 and TRBJ2-7, with D possibly TRBD2 on 6 matching bases. V lost 4 bases and J 1 base, leaving 17 bases between the germline ends. Germline V gene sequence: CDR1 MNHNS, CDR2 SASEGT. CDR3 length: 16 residues. CDR3 sequence reads: CASSGTLASLSYEQYF. CDR3 bases: TGTGCCAGCAGTGGAACGCTAGCGAGCTTATCCTACGAGCAGTACTTC.

This chain joins TRBV6-5 and TRBJ1-1, with D tentatively TRBD1 (5 bases). The V and J ends lost 0 bases and 3 bases respectively, with 14 bases between them. This CDR3 is built from 16 residues. Germline assignment: CDR1 MNHEY and CDR2 SVGAGI. The CDR3 region is CASSYSPLDSYTEAFF. Here the CDR3 DNA reads TGTGCCAGCAGTTACTCGCCGCTTGACAGCTACACTGAAGCTTTCTTT.

A note on this clone: Other DNA variants within this sample encode the same CDR3. The V gene is TRBV7-8, the J gene TRBJ2-1; 14 bases fit TRBD2. This CDR3 has 16 residues. Losses at the gene ends were 5 bases for V and 4 bases for J; bases not matched to a gene: 4. Germline assignment: CDR1 SGHVS and CDR2 FQNEAQ. CDR3 amino acids: CASSLGTSGGYNEQFF. In DNA, the CDR3 is TGTGCCAGCAGCCTAGGGACTAGCGGGGGATACAATGAGCAGTTCTTC. Looking up the rest from reference TRBV7-8 and TRBJ2-1 gives the full variable domain: GAGVSQSPRYKVAKRGQDVALRCDPISGHVSLFWYQQALGQGPEFLTYFQNEAQLDKSGLPSDRFFAERPEGSVSTLKIQRTQQEDSAVYLCASSLGTSGGYNEQFFGPGTRLTVL.

The chain is built from TRBV7-8 and TRBJ1-1; D may be TRBD1 (6 bases). Germline assignment: CDR1 SGHVS and CDR2 FQNEAQ. V was trimmed by 4 bases and J by 4 bases, leaving 13 bases between them. This CDR3 is built from 14 residues. The CDR3 loop reads CASSSRGYATEAFF. In DNA, the CDR3 is TGTGCCAGCAGCTCCAGGGGCTATGCCACTGAAGCTTTCTTT.

V is TRBV29-1 and J is TRBJ1-2; no clear D. Germline assignment: CDR1 SQVTM and CDR2 ANQGSEA. The CDR3 has 11 residues. Deletions cut 5 bases from V and 2 bases from J, with 6 bases between. The CDR3 sequence: CSVRANYGYTF. The CDR3 DNA sequence: TGCAGCGTTAGGGCGAACTATGGCTACACCTTC.

The chain couples TRBV9 to TRBJ2-5, with 10 bases that match TRBD2. Germline V gene data show CDR1 as SGDLS and CDR2 as YYNGEE. Unmatched junction bases numbered 13, after V lost 1 base and J lost 4 bases. The CDR3 is 18 residues long. DNA of the CDR3: TGTGCCAGCAGCGTAAACCCCGCGAGCGGGAGGGCCCCAGAGACCCAGTACTTC. It yields the protein CASSVNPASGRAPETQYF.

Concerning this clone itself: The same CDR3 is also encoded by other DNA sequences in this sample. This rearrangement joins TRBV7-6 to TRBJ2-7; a possible D gene is TRBD1 (5 bases). The CDR3 is made up of 14 amino acids. Germline-derived CDR1 and CDR2 are SGHVS and FNYEAQ. Trimming removed 0 bases at V and 3 bases at J, with 9 bases between. The chain's CDR3 is CASSLAGQGYEQYF. The CDR3 region has the DNA TGTGCCAGCAGCTTAGCGGGCCAGGGCTACGAGCAGTACTTC.

V is TRBV4-3 and J is TRBJ2-1; no firm D call. Germline assignment: CDR1 LGHNA and CDR2 YSLEER. The CDR3 has 12 residues. Deletions cut 4 bases from V and 5 bases from J, with 6 bases between. CDR3 amino acids: CASSRTNNEQFF. The CDR3 DNA reads as TGCGCCAGCAGCCGAACTAACAATGAGCAGTTCTTC.

The V call is TRBV27, the J call TRBJ2-3, with 10 bases aligning to TRBD2. The J segment lost 8 bases and the V segment lost 6 bases, leaving 11 bases of the junction unmatched. CDR1 MNHEY and CDR2 SMNVEV come from the germline V gene (reference sequence). The CDR3 totals 15 residues. The CDR3 DNA reads TGTGCCAGCAGGCCTAGCGGGAGAACCGCCCCTACGCAGTATTTT. It specifies CASRPSGRTAPTQYF.

With regard to this clone: Within the sample, other DNA sequences also encode this same CDR3. This sequence joins TRBV9 and TRBJ2-1; 7 bases fit TRBD1. Germline CDR1 reads SGDLS; CDR2 reads YYNGEE. V lost 4 bases to trimming and J lost 7 bases; unmatched junction nucleotides: 5. This CDR3 contains 13 residues. The CDR3 loop is CASSPWTGNEQFF. In DNA form, the CDR3 reads TGTGCCAGCAGCCCATGGACAGGTAATGAGCAGTTCTTC.

The rearrangement links TRBV27 to TRBJ1-2, with D maybe TRBD1 (6 bases). The length of the CDR3 is 17 residues. V was pared by 5 bases and J by 3 bases, with 22 bases between. CDR1 and CDR2 from the germline V gene are MNHEY and SMNVEV (reference sequence). The CDR3 loop reads CASSHHREKGVDYGYTF. DNA of the CDR3: TGTGCCAGCAGTCACCACAGGGAAAAAGGGGTTGACTATGGCTACACCTTC.

J is TRBJ1-3 and V is TRBV2; TRBD1 matches 9 bases. After removal of 6 bases from V and 8 bases from J, the junction contained 11 bases not matched to a gene. This CDR3 region has 15 residues. Germline V CDR1 and CDR2: SNHLY, FYNNEI. In DNA form, the CDR3 reads TGTGCCAGCAGACCCCGGACAGGGGAAGGATACACCATATATTTT. Protein: CASRPRTGEGYTIYF.

This chain uses TRBV7-7 with TRBJ2-5; D might be TRBD1 or TRBD2, each matching 5 bases. Germline V lookup: CDR1 SSHAT, CDR2 FNYEAQ (reference sequence). The CDR3 consists of 13 residues. V dropped 3 bases and J dropped 2 bases, with 7 bases sitting between them. The CDR3: CASSLWGQETQYF. CDR3 nucleotide sequence: TGTGCCAGCAGCTTGTGGGGGCAAGAGACCCAGTACTTC. Full variable domain (outside the CDR3, taken from reference TRBV7-7 and TRBJ2-5): GAGVSQSPRYKVTKRGQDVTLRCDPISSHATLYWYQQALGQGPEFLTYFNYEAQPDKSGLPSDRFSAERPEGSISTLTIQRTEQRDSAMYRCASSLWGQETQYFGPGTRLLVL.

The chain has TRBV27 and TRBJ2-7; 8 bases fit TRBD2. The J segment lost 1 base and the V segment lost 6 bases, leaving 8 bases of the junction unmatched. The germline V gene encodes CDR1 MNHEY and CDR2 SMNVEV (reference sequence). The CDR3 has 15 amino acids. CDR3 region: CASSPGLEGSYEQYF. CDR3 nucleotide sequence: TGTGCCAGCAGCCCGGGACTAGAGGGGTCCTACGAGCAGTACTTC.

The V call is TRBV30, the J call TRBJ2-7; 10 positions agree with TRBD2. Trimming cost V 0 bases and J 7 bases; bases outside gene matches: 0. CDR1 GTSNPN and CDR2 SVGIG come from the germline V gene (reference sequence). The CDR3 loop spans 12 amino acids. CDR3 bases: TGTGCCTGGAGTGTGGGACTAGCGGAGCAGTACTTC. It yields the protein CAWSVGLAEQYF.

The chain couples TRBV4-1 to TRBJ1-2; possible D gene TRBD1, 5 bases. Germline V gives CDR1 MGHRA, CDR2 YSYEKL. Trimming removed 2 bases from V and 3 bases from J, with 19 bases in between. This CDR3 comprises 17 residues. Here the CDR3 reads CASSQYPPGGEDYGYTF. The CDR3 nucleotides are TGCGCCAGCAGCCAATATCCTCCCGGGGGTGAGGACTATGGCTACACCTTC.

This chain uses TRBV27 with TRBJ2-3; 9 nucleotides match TRBD1. The CDR3 runs to 17 residues. The V gene's germline CDR1 is MNHEY and CDR2 SMNVEV (reference sequence). J was trimmed by 0 bases and V by 5 bases; bases with no gene match: 9. The CDR3 nucleotides read TGTGCCAGCAGTATGCTTACAGGGGGCCGGAGCACAGATACGCAGTATTTT. The encoded protein is CASSMLTGGRSTDTQYF.

The chain's CDR3 is CASSVDGRGSEQYF. The DNA of the CDR3 is TGTGCCAGCAGCGTAGACGGGAGGGGCTCCGAGCAGTACTTC. The rearrangement links TRBV9 to TRBJ2-7; 8 nucleotides match TRBD2. The V and J ends lost 0 bases and 6 bases, in that order; junction bases with no gene match: 5. CDR1 SGDLS and CDR2 YYNGEE come from the germline V gene. The CDR3 has 14 amino acids.

The chain joins TRBV7-9 to TRBJ2-7; the D is unclear. V gave up 4 bases and J gave up 3 bases, with 16 bases separating them. CDR3 length equals 15 residues. The germline V gene has CDR1 SEHNR and CDR2 FQNEAQ (reference sequence). The CDR3 spells CASSSPLQDHYEQYF. The CDR3 coding sequence is TGTGCCAGCAGCTCCCCCTTACAAGACCACTACGAGCAGTACTTC.

CDR3 in amino acids: CASSTSGRANTGELFF. CDR3 nucleotide sequence: TGTGCCAGCAGTACTAGCGGGAGGGCGAACACCGGGGAGCTGTTTTTT. This rearrangement joins TRBV27 to TRBJ2-2; 13 bases align to TRBD2. This CDR3 has 16 residues. Germline-derived CDR1 and CDR2 are MNHEY and SMNVEV (reference sequence). J lost 0 bases, V lost 5 bases, and 0 bases had no gene match.

The rearrangement joins TRBV11-2 to TRBJ1-1; a possible D gene is TRBD1 (6 bases). The CDR3 is 15 residues long. Trimming took 5 bases from V and 1 from J, leaving 14 bases between them. Germline V gives CDR1 SGHAT, CDR2 FQNNGV. The chain's CDR3 is CASSLWTAQNTEAFF. The CDR3 nucleotides are TGTGCCAGCAGCCTGTGGACAGCCCAGAACACTGAAGCTTTCTTT.

The chain has TRBV5-6 and TRBJ2-5; TRBD2 matches 8 bases. The CDR3 runs 15 residues. Germline V gene lookup returns CDR1 SGHDT and CDR2 YYEEEE. CDR3 sequence reads: CASRRASGSQETQYF. Here the CDR3 DNA reads TGTGCGAGCCGCAGGGCTAGCGGGTCCCAAGAGACCCAGTACTTC.